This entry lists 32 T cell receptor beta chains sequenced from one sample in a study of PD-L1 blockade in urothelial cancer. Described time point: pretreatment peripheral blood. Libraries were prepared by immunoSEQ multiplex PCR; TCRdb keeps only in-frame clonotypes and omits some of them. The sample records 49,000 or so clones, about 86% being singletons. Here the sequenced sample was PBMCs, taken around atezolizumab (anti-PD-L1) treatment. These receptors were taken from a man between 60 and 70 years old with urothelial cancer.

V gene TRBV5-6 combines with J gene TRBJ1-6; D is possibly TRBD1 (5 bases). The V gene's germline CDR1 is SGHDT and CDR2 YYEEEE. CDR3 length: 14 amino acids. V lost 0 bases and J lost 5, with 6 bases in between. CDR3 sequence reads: CASSLGRDNSPLHF. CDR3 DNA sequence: TGTGCCAGCAGCTTGGGCAGGGATAATTCACCCCTCCACTTT.

The CDR3 DNA reads as TGTGCCAGCAGCGCTGAGCTAGCGGGGAGTTTAGGTGAGCAGTTCTTC. Its protein product is CASSAELAGSLGEQFF. The chain couples TRBV7-2 to TRBJ2-1, with 9 bases lining up with TRBD2. Germline CDR1 SGHTA, CDR2 FQGNSA. V trimming: 5 bases; J trimming: 9 bases; junction bases outside the gene matches: 14. This CDR3 comprises 16 residues.

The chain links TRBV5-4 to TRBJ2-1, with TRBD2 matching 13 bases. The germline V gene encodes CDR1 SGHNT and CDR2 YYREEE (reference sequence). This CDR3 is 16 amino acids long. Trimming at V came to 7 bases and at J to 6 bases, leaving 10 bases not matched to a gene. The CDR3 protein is CASGPTLAGGRNEQFF. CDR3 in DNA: TGTGCCAGCGGCCCCACACTAGCGGGGGGGCGCAATGAGCAGTTCTTC.

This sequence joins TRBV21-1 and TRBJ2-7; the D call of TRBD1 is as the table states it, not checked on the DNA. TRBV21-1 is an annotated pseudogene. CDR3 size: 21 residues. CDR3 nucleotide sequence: TGTGCCAGCAGCACATTAAAAGGGGGCCACGAGGGACAGGGAGGACCCTACGAGCAGTACTTC. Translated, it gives CASSTLKGGHEGQGGPYEQYF.

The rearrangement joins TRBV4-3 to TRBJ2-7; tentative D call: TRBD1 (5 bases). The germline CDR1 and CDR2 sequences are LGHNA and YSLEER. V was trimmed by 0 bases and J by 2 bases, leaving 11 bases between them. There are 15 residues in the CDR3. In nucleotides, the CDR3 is TGCGCCAGCAGCCAAGATCCGCAGGGTACCTACGAGCAGTACTTC. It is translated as CASSQDPQGTYEQYF.

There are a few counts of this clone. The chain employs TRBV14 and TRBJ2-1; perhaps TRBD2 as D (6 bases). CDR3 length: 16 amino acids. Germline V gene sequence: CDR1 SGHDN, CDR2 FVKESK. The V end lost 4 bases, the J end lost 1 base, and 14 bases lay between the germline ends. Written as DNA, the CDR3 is TGTGCCAGCAGCCCACAACTAGGGACTTCCTACAATGAGCAGTTCTTC. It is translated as CASSPQLGTSYNEQFF.

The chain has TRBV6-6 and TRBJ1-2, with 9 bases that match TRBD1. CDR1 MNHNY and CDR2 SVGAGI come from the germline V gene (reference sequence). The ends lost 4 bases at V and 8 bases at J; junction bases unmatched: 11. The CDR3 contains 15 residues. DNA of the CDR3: TGTGCCAGCAGTTTATATACGGGACAGGGAGGCGGCTACACCTTC. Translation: CASSLYTGQGGGYTF.

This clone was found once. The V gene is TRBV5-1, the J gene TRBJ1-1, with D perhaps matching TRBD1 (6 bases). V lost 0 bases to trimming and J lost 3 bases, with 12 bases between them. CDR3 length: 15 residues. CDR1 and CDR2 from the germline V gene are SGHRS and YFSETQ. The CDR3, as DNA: TGCGCCAGCAGCTTGGAAGGGGACACTTACACTGAAGCTTTCTTT. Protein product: CASSLEGDTYTEAFF.

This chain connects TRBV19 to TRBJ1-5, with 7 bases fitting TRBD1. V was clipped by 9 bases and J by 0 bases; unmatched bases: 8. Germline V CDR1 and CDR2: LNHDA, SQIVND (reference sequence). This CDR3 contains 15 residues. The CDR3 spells CASGPGTVSNQPQHF. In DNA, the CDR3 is TGTGCCAGCGGACCTGGGACAGTTAGCAATCAGCCCCAGCATTTT.

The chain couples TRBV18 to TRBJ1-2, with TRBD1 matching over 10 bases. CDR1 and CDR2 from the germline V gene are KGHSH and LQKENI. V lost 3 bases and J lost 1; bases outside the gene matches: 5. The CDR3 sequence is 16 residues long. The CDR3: CASSPRDRGNNYGYTF. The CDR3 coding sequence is TGTGCCAGCTCACCCCGGGACAGGGGTAATAACTATGGCTACACCTTC.

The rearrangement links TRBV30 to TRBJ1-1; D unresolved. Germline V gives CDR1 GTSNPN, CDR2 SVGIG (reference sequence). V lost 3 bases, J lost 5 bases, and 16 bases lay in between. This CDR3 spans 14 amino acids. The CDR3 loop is CAWRPSVERTEAFF. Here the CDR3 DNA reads TGTGCCTGGAGGCCTTCGGTCGAGAGGACTGAAGCTTTCTTT.

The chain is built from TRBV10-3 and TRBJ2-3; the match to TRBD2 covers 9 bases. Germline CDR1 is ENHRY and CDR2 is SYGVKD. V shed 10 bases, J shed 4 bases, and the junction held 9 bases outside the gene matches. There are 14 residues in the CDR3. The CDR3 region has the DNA TGTGCCACAACACCGGGACTAGCAGCAGATACGCAGTATTTT. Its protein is CATTPGLAADTQYF.

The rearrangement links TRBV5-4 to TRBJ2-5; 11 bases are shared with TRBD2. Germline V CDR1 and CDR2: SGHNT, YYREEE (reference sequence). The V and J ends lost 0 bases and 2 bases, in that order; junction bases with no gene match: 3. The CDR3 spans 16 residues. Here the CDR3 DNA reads TGTGCCAGCAGCTTGGATGGGACTAGCGGACAAGAGACCCAGTACTTC. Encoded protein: CASSLDGTSGQETQYF. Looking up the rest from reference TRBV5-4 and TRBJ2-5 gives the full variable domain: ETGVTQSPTHLIKTRGQQVTLRCSSQSGHNTVSWYQQALGQGPQFIFQYYREEENGRGNFPPRFSGLQFPNYSSELNVNALELDDSALYLCASSLDGTSGQETQYFGPGTRLLVL.

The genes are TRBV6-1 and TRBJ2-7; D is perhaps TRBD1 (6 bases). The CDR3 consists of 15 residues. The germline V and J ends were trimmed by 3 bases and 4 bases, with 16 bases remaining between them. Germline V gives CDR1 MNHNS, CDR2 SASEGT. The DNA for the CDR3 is TGTGCCAGCAGTGAGGTAGGGTCGGGACAATACGAGCAGTACTTC. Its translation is CASSEVGSGQYEQYF.

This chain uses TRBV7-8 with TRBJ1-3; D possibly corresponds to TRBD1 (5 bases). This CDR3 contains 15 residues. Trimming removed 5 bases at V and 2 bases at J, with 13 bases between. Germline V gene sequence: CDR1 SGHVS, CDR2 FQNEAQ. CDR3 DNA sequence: TGTGCCAGCAGCACCCAGGGAAGCCCTGGAAACACCATATATTTT. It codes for CASSTQGSPGNTIYF.

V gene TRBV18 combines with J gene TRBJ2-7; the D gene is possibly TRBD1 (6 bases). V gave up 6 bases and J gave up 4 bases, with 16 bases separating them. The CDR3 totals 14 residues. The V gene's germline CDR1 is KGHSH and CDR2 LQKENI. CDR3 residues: CASSPGQSEYEQYF. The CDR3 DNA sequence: TGTGCCAGCTCCCCGGGACAAAGCGAATACGAGCAGTACTTC.

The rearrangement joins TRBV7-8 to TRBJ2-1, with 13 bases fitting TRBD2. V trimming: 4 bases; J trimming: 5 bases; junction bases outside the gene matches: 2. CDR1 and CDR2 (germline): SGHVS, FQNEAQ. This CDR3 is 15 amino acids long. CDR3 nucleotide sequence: TGTGCCAGCAGCTCGGGACTAGCGGGAAACAATGAGCAGTTCTTC. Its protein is CASSSGLAGNNEQFF.

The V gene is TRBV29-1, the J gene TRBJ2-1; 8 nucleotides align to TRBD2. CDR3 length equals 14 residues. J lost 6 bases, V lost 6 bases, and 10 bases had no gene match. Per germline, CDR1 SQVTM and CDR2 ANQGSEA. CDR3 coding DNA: TGCAGCGTCACCGGATCGGGAGGGGCCAATGAGCAGTTCTTC. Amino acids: CSVTGSGGANEQFF.

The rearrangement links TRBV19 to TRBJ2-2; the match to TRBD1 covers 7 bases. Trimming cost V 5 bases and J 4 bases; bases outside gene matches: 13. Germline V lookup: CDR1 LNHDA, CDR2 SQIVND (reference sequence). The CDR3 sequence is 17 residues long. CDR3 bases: TGTGCCAGTAGTTTTGCAACAGGGGATTCGTTCACCGGGGAGCTGTTTTTT. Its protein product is CASSFATGDSFTGELFF.

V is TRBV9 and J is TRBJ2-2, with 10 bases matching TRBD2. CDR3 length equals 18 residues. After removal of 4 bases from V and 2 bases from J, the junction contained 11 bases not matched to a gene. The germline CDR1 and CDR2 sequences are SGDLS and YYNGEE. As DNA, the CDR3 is TGTGCCAGCAGCCCGTACGGACTAGCGGTCGTAAACACCGGGGAGCTGTTTTTT. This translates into CASSPYGLAVVNTGELFF. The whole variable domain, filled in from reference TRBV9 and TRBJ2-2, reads DSGVTQTPKHLITATGQRVTLRCSPRSGDLSVYWYQQSLDQGLQFLIQYYNGEERAKGNILERFSAQQFPDLHSELNLSSLELGDSALYFCASSPYGLAVVNTGELFFGEGSRLTVL.

The CDR3 DNA reads TGTGCCAGCAGCGAAACCGGGACAGGGGCCATCTCTGGGGCCAACGTCCTGACTTTC. Translating it yields CASSETGTGAISGANVLTF. The chain has TRBV2 and TRBJ2-6; 10 nucleotides line up with TRBD1. V shed 6 bases and J 0 bases; nucleotides not matched to a gene: 11. From germline, CDR1 is SNHLY and CDR2 FYNNEI. This CDR3 comprises 19 residues.

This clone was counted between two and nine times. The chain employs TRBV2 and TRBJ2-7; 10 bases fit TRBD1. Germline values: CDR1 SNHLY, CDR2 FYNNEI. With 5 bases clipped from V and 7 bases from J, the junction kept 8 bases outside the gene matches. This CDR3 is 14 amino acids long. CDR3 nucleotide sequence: TGTGCCAGCAGTCCTCCGGGACAGGGGCGAGAGCAGTACTTC. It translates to CASSPPGQGREQYF.

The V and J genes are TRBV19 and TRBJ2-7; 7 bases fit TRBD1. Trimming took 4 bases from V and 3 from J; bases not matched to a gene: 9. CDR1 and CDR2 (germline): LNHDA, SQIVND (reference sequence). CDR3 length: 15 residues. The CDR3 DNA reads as TGTGCCAGTAGTACTATAAGGGGACAGAGCTACGAGCAGTACTTC. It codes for CASSTIRGQSYEQYF.

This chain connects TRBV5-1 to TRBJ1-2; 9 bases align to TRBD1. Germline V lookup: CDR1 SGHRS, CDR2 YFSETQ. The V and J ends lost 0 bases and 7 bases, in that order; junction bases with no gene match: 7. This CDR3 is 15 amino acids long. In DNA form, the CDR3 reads TGCGCCAGCAGCTTGGGAGGGACAGGGAAACCTGGCTACACCTTC. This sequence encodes CASSLGGTGKPGYTF.

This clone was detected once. CDR3 residues: CASSFGGASRTEAFF. In nucleotides, the CDR3 is TGTGCCAGCAGTTTTGGGGGGGCCTCGAGGACTGAAGCTTTCTTT. V gene TRBV5-4 combines with J gene TRBJ1-1, with D perhaps matching TRBD1 (6 bases). Germline CDR1 and CDR2: SGHNT and YYREEE (reference sequence). Trimming shortened V by 5 bases and J by 5 bases, and 19 bases separated the two germline ends. This CDR3 has 15 residues.

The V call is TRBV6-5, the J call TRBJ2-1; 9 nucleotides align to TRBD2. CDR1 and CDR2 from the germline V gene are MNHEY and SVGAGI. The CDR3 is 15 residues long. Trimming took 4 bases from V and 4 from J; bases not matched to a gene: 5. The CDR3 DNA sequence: TGTGCCAGCAGTTTAGCGGGAGTAACTTACAATGAGCAGTTCTTC. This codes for CASSLAGVTYNEQFF.

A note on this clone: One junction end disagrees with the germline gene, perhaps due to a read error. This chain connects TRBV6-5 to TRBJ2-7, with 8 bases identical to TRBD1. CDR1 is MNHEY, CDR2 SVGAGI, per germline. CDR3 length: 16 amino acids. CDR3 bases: TGTGCCAGCAGCTACTCTTTGGACAGGGCCTCCTACGAGCAGTACTTC. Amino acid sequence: CASSYSLDRASYEQYF.

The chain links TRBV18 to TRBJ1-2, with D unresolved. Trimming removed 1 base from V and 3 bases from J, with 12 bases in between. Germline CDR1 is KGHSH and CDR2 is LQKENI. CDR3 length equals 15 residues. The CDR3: CASSPRYQDHYGYTF. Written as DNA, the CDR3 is TGTGCCAGCTCACCACGATACCAGGATCACTATGGCTACACCTTC.

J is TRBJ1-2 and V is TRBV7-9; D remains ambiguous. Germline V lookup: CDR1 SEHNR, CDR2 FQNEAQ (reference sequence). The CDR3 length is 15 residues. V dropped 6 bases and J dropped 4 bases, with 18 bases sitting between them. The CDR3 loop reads CASRSAPGSGYGYTF. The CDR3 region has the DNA TGTGCCAGCAGATCCGCCCCGGGAAGTGGCTATGGCTACACCTTC. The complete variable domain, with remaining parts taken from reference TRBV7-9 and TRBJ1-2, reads DTGVSQNPRHKITKRGQNVTFRCDPISEHNRLYWYRQTLGQGPEFLTYFQNEAQLEKSRLLSDRFSAERPKGSFSTLEIQRTEQGDSAMYLCASRSAPGSGYGYTFGSGTRLTVV.

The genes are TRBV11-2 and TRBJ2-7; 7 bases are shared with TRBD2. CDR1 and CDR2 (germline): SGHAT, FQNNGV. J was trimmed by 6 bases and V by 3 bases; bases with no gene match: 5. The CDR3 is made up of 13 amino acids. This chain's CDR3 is CASSFAGESEQYF. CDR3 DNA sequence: TGTGCCAGCAGCTTTGCGGGAGAGAGCGAGCAGTACTTC.

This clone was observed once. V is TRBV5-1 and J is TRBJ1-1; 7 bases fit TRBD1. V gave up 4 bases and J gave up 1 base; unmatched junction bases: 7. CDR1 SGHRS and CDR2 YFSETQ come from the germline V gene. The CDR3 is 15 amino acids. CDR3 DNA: TGCGCCAGCAGCCCCCGACAGGGCCCGAACACTGAAGCTTTCTTT. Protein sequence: CASSPRQGPNTEAFF. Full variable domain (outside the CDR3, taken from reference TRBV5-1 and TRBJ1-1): KAGVTQTPRYLIKTRGQQVTLSCSPISGHRSVSWYQQTPGQGLQFLFEYFSETQRNKGNFPGRFSGRQFSNSRSEMNVSTLELGDSALYLCASSPRQGPNTEAFFGQGTRLTVV.

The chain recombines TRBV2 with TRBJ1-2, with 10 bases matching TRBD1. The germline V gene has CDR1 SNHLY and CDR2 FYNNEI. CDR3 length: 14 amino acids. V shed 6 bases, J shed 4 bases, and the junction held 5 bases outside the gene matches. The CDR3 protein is CASRMTGGLYGYTF. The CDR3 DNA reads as TGTGCCAGCAGGATGACAGGGGGCCTCTATGGCTACACCTTC.